The 23 T cell receptor beta chains given below trace back to one sample, sequenced in a study of blood T cells in healthy people across ages. For the second PCR, which ran for about 6 to 12 cycles, a sample-barcoded 5' primer and a J-beta primer mix were used. Each CDR3 protein is one row after TCRdb ran MiXCR on the 5' RACE reads. The repertoire has some 860,000 distinct CDR3 sequences, just over 55% of them found once; the top ten carry 25% to 30%. Sequenced sample: blood. The receptors were sampled from a middle-aged man in good health.

This rearrangement joins TRBV25-1 to TRBJ1-2; D is perhaps TRBD1 (6 bases). CDR3 length equals 17 residues. V lost 1 base, J lost 0 bases, and 15 bases lay in between. Germline V gene data show CDR1 as MGHDK and CDR2 as SYGVNS. As DNA, the CDR3 is TGTGCCAGCAGTGAATTTAGACAGGCAGACGCTAACTATGGCTACACCTTC. Translated: CASSEFRQADANYGYTF.

In its sample, this clonotype was seen a few times. V is TRBV27 and J is TRBJ2-7; 9 positions agree with TRBD2. J lost 1 base, V lost 5 bases, and 3 bases had no gene match. The CDR3 runs to 14 residues. Germline values: CDR1 MNHEY, CDR2 SMNVEV (reference sequence). The CDR3 DNA is TGTGCCAGCAGTCTAGCGGGACGGTCCTACGAGCAGTACTTC. Translation gives CASSLAGRSYEQYF.

This clonotype was observed a handful of times. The rearrangement links TRBV6-6 to TRBJ2-7, with D possibly called TRBD1 or TRBD2 (5 bases each). The CDR3 covers 12 residues. Per germline, CDR1 MNHNY and CDR2 SVGAGI (reference sequence). Trimming removed 7 bases from V and 6 bases from J, with 13 bases in between. The CDR3 DNA sequence: TGTGCCAGCATTGGGGGTGGCGGCGAGCAGTACTTC. Protein sequence: CASIGGGGEQYF.

On this clonotype itself: An end of the junction differs from the germline gene, which may be a read error. V is TRBV7-2 and J is TRBJ2-3; tentative D call: TRBD2 (6 bases). The CDR3 has 14 residues. CDR1 is SGHTA and CDR2 is FQGNSA in the germline V gene. The CDR3 here is CASSLALFPDTQYF. In DNA form, the CDR3 reads TGTGCCAGCAGCCTAGCGCTATTCCCAGATACGCAGTATTTT.

J is TRBJ2-3 and V is TRBV12-3 or TRBV12-4, with 10 bases fitting TRBD1. The ends lost 4 bases at V and 14 bases at J; junction bases unmatched: 6. The CDR3 covers 12 residues. CDR3 DNA sequence: TGTGCCAGCAGTTCGGACAGGGGGAAGCTGTATTTT. Amino acid sequence: CASSSDRGKLYF.

This clonotype was seen more than once but under ten times. Sequence at one end of the junction differs from germline and may be a read error. The rearrangement joins TRBV5-1 to TRBJ2-3; TRBD1 aligns across 8 bases. Germline values: CDR1 SGHRS, CDR2 YFSETQ. This CDR3 spans 16 amino acids. CDR3 DNA: TGCGCCAGCTGCTTGGCTGGGCAGGGGGCAGCAGATACGCAGTATTTT. As protein: CASCLAGQGAADTQYF.

This clonotype was found a few times. V is TRBV3-1 and J is TRBJ1-4; D may be TRBD1 (5 bases). This CDR3 comprises 14 residues. Germline CDR1 is LGHDT and CDR2 is YNNKEL (reference sequence). V shed 1 base and J shed 8 bases, with 11 bases lying between them. The CDR3 loop reads CASSQALGEEKLFF. The CDR3 nucleotides read TGTGCCAGCAGCCAAGCGTTGGGGGAAGAAAAACTGTTTTTT.

This clonotype was observed a few times. The chain recombines TRBV18 with TRBJ2-1, with D perhaps matching TRBD2 (6 bases). This CDR3 comprises 13 residues. Trimming cost V 3 bases and J 8 bases, with 11 bases left between them. Germline CDR1 KGHSH, CDR2 LQKENI. The CDR3 here is CASSPEGFDEQFF. The CDR3 nucleotides are TGTGCCAGCTCACCGGAGGGGTTCGATGAGCAGTTCTTC.

The chain links TRBV18 to TRBJ2-7; D ambiguous. Trimming shortened V by 0 bases and J by 5 bases, and 8 bases separated the two germline ends. The CDR3 contains 13 residues. Per germline, CDR1 KGHSH and CDR2 LQKENI. DNA of the CDR3: TGTGCCAGCTCACCACCGGGTGGAGACGAGCAGTACTTC. Amino acids: CASSPPGGDEQYF.

This clonotype was seen at least ten times. This rearrangement joins TRBV4-3 to TRBJ2-3, with a tentative D call TRBD2 (6 bases). V lost 1 base, J lost 2 bases, and 16 bases lay in between. In germline, CDR1 is LGHNA, CDR2 YSLEER. This CDR3 has 17 amino acids. The CDR3 coding sequence is TGCGCCAGCAGCCAAGGGAACGCGGGGAGGCCCACAGATACGCAGTATTTT. As protein: CASSQGNAGRPTDTQYF.

The rearrangement uses TRBV20-1 and TRBJ2-7, with D hard to call. The CDR3 has 15 amino acids. Trimming removed 5 bases at V and 0 bases at J, with 17 bases between. Germline-derived CDR1 and CDR2 are DFQATT and SNEGSKA (reference sequence). The chain's CDR3 is CSAPFPLIFSYEQYF. The CDR3 bases are TGCAGTGCTCCCTTCCCTCTGATTTTCTCCTACGAGCAGTACTTC.

The rearrangement joins TRBV27 to TRBJ2-5; D is ambiguous. V was trimmed by 5 bases and J by 4 bases, leaving 8 bases between them. Germline values: CDR1 MNHEY, CDR2 SMNVEV (reference sequence). The CDR3 spans 12 residues. The CDR3 sequence: CASSKTRETQYF. The CDR3 coding sequence is TGTGCCAGCAGTAAGACACGAGAGACCCAGTACTTC.

The chain links TRBV6-6 to TRBJ1-5; D not certain. V was trimmed by 6 bases and J by 0 bases, leaving 12 bases between them. Germline V gives CDR1 MNHNY, CDR2 SVGAGI (reference sequence). CDR3 length: 15 residues. The CDR3 sequence is CASSRTSFSNQPQHF. CDR3 bases: TGTGCCAGCAGCCGGACGTCCTTTAGCAATCAGCCCCAGCATTTT.

The chain combines TRBV4-1 with TRBJ2-1; 11 bases map to TRBD2. V lost 1 base, J lost 7 bases, and 0 bases stayed unmatched. Germline V lookup: CDR1 MGHRA, CDR2 YSYEKL. CDR3 length equals 14 residues. The CDR3 DNA is TGCGCCAGCAGCCAAGTAGCGGGAGGGAATGAGCAGTTCTTC. Its protein is CASSQVAGGNEQFF.

With regard to this clonotype: A read error may be the cause here, since a much bigger clone is one base away. The chain joins TRBV12-3 or TRBV12-4 to TRBJ2-7, with a weak D call TRBD1 (6 bases). The CDR3 loop spans 11 amino acids. The CDR3 coding sequence is TGTGCCGGCAGTTTGCGACAGGTCCAGTACTTC. This translates into CAGSLRQVQYF.

The chain links TRBV3-1 to TRBJ1-6; D perhaps matches TRBD1 (5 bases). The germline V gene has CDR1 LGHDT and CDR2 YNNKEL (reference sequence). V was cut by 3 bases and J by 7 bases, with 10 bases left in between. The CDR3 has 14 residues. CDR3 protein: CASSQQGVNSPLHF. The CDR3 coding sequence is TGTGCCAGCAGCCAGCAAGGGGTAAATTCACCCCTCCACTTT. Together with reference TRBV3-1 and TRBJ1-6, the CDR3 gives the full variable domain: DTAVSQTPKYLVTQMGNDKSIKCEQNLGHDTMYWYKQDSKKFLKIMFSYNNKELIINETVPNRFSPKSPDKAHLNLHINSLELGDSAVYFCASSQQGVNSPLHFGNGTRLTVT.

This sequence joins TRBV6-1 and TRBJ2-5; 11 positions match TRBD2. Germline CDR1 reads MNHNS; CDR2 reads SASEGT. Trimming removed 2 bases from V and 5 bases from J; junction bases left unmatched: 10. The CDR3 extends over 17 amino acids. The CDR3 coding sequence is TGTGCCAGCAGTGAAAATAGCGGGGGGGCTAATACGGAGACCCAGTACTTC. This encodes CASSENSGGANTETQYF.

The V gene is TRBV7-8, the J gene TRBJ2-7, with D unclear. The CDR3 is made up of 21 amino acids. Germline V gene data show CDR1 as SGHVS and CDR2 as FQNEAQ. The V gene lost 5 bases and the J gene lost 3 bases, with 35 bases spanning the gap. The CDR3 spells CASSLAALRTLAGVDDYEQYF. The CDR3 DNA reads as TGTGCCAGCAGCCTTGCCGCCCTTCGCACCCTGGCTGGAGTGGACGACTACGAGCAGTACTTC.

The chain joins TRBV7-8 to TRBJ1-5, with no clear D. V was cut by 2 bases and J by 3 bases, with 11 bases left in between. This CDR3 has 15 amino acids. Germline V lookup: CDR1 SGHVS, CDR2 FQNEAQ. This chain's CDR3 is CASSLRGGINQPQHF. The CDR3 nucleotides are TGTGCCAGCAGCTTACGGGGAGGGATCAATCAGCCCCAGCATTTT.

This clonotype was seen only once. This chain uses TRBV24-1 with TRBJ1-2, with D possibly matching TRBD1 (5 bases). Germline loops: CDR1 KGHDR, CDR2 SFDVKD. The CDR3 is made up of 13 amino acids. The V end was cut by 9 bases, the J end by 4 bases, with 14 bases between. The CDR3 DNA reads TGTGCCACCGGGGGAAACCCTTTCTATGGCTACACCTTC. Encoded protein: CATGGNPFYGYTF.

The V and J genes are TRBV28 and TRBJ2-1; no firm D call. Per the germline V gene, CDR1 is MDHEN and CDR2 is SYDVKM. This CDR3 spans 12 amino acids. V dropped 6 bases and J dropped 6 bases, with 9 bases sitting between them. The CDR3 nucleotides are TGTGCCAGCAGCCTTCTCACCAATGAGCAGTTCTTC. It yields the protein CASSLLTNEQFF.

This clonotype was detected a few times. The J gene is TRBJ2-5, the V gene TRBV4-1; 11 bases align to TRBD1. Per the germline V gene, CDR1 is MGHRA and CDR2 is YSYEKL. The CDR3 totals 16 residues. After removal of 2 bases from V and 1 base from J, the junction contained 3 bases not matched to a gene. The CDR3 loop reads CASSQRDRGSQETQYF. Written as DNA, the CDR3 is TGCGCCAGCAGCCAACGGGACAGGGGGTCCCAAGAGACCCAGTACTTC.

V usage is TRBV5-6 and J usage is TRBJ2-5, with 12 bases fitting TRBD2. V gave up 5 bases and J gave up 5 bases; unmatched junction bases: 13. The V gene's germline CDR1 is SGHDT and CDR2 YYEEEE. This CDR3 contains 17 residues. This CDR3 reads CASRPLAGGPLEETQYF. The DNA for the CDR3 is TGTGCCAGCAGGCCGCTAGCGGGAGGGCCCTTGGAGGAGACCCAGTACTTC.